This T cell receptor (beta chain) was profiled in a study of human T cells and chemical hapten exposure. Time point indicated: patch test 3, about 24 weeks after DPC sensitization. Treatment described: therapeutic diphenylcyclopropenone sensitization with weekly scalp DPC. TCRdb re-analysed the RACE reads in MiXCR, keeping a single row per CDR3 protein. The profile shows around 200,000 distinct CDR3 sequences, under 30% of them singletons. The ends were cut back, 3 bases at V and 6 bases at J, with 21 bases in the middle. The germline V gene encodes CDR1 MDHEN and CDR2 SYDVKM. CDR3 length: 17 amino acids.

The chain is built from TRBV28 and TRBJ1-5; possibly TRBD1 for D (5 bases). The source material was whole blood, sampled in connection with sensitization to the hapten diphenylcyclopropenone (DPC). This clonotype was obtained from a woman in her 40s with alopecia areata. Some clones in this sample may be carry-over from other donors' samples. CDR3 bases: TGTGCCAGCAGTTTGTCAGGGATAAGGTCCTTGAGTCAGCCCCAGCATTTT. This gives the protein CASSLSGIRSLSQPQHF.